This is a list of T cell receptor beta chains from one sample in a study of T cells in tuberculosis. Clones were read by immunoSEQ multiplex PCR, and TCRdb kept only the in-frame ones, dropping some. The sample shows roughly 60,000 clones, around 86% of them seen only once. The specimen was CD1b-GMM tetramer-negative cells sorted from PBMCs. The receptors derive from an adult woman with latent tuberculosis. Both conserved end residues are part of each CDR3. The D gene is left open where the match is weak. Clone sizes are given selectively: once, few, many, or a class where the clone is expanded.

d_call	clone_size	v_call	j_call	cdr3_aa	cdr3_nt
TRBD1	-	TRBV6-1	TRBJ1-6	CASSAGTENSPLHF	TGTGCCAGCAGTGCCGGGACAGAGAATTCACCCCTCCACTTT
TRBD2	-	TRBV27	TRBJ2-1	CASSLNYQGQRGNAEQFF	TGTGCCAGCAGTTTAAACTATCAGGGGCAGCGGGGGAATGCTGAGCAGTTCTTC
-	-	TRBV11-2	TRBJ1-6	CASSSRGRSTNSPLHF	TGTGCCAGCAGCTCCCGGGGGAGGTCGACCAATTCACCCCTCCACTTT
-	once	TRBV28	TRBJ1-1	CASSLARSNTEAFF	TGTGCCAGCAGTTTGGCCCGATCGAACACTGAAGCTTTCTTT
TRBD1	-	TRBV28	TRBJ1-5	CASSRQGVNQPQHF	TGTGCCAGCAGTCGACAGGGAGTCAATCAGCCCCAGCATTTT
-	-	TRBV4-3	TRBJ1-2	CASSKGQANDGYTF	TGCGCCAGCAGCAAGGGGCAGGCGAATGACGGCTACACCTTC
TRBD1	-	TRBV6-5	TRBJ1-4	CASSRRGRGEKLFF	TGTGCCAGCAGTAGGAGGGGGCGGGGTGAAAAACTGTTTTTT
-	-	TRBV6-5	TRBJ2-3	CASSQLASTDTQYF	TGTGCCAGCAGTCAGCTAGCGAGCACAGATACGCAGTATTTT
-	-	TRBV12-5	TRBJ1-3	CASGLSGLMTGNTIYF	TGTGCTAGTGGTTTGTCCGGACTGATGACTGGAAACACCATATATTTT
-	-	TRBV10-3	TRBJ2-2	CAISASGARLFF	TGTGCCATCAGTGCTTCTGGAGCGCGGCTGTTTTTT
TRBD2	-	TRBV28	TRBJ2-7	CASSPGAGALRGEQYF	TGTGCCAGCAGCCCCGGGGCGGGAGCCCTAAGGGGCGAGCAGTACTTC
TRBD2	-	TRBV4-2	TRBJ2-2	CASSARLAGGPSGELFF	TGTGCCAGCAGCGCACGACTGGCGGGGGGGCCGAGCGGGGAGCTGTTTTTT
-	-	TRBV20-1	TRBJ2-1	CSAPGVAEQFF	TGCAGTGCCCCCGGAGTAGCGGAGCAGTTCTTC
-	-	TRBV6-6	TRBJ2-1	CATTISSYNEQFF	TGTGCCACCACTATTAGCTCCTACAATGAGCAGTTCTTC
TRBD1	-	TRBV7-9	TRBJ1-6	CASSLPRQGPPLHF	TGTGCCAGCAGCTTACCCAGACAGGGCCCACCCCTCCACTTT
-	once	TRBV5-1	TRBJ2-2	CASSPNRGGSTGELFF	TGCGCCAGCAGCCCGAACAGGGGGGGAAGCACCGGGGAGCTGTTTTTT
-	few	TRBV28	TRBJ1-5	CASREGRLSNQPQHF	TGTGCCAGCAGAGAAGGGAGGCTAAGCAATCAGCCCCAGCATTTT
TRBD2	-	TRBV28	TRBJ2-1	CASSFDSPGGNEQFF	TGTGCCAGCAGTTTCGACTCCCCGGGGGGGAATGAGCAGTTCTTC
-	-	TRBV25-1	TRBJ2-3	CASSEDVRQGKTDTQYF	TGTGCCAGCAGTGAAGACGTACGGCAGGGGAAAACAGATACGCAGTATTTT
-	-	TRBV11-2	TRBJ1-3	CASSPLSAGNTIYF	TGTGCCAGCAGCCCCCTCAGTGCTGGAAACACCATATATTTT
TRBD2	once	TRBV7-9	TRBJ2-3	CASSQVPVAGGRNTQYF	TGTGCCAGCAGTCAAGTCCCTGTAGCGGGAGGGCGAAATACGCAGTATTTT
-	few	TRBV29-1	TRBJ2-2	CSVGARVGGNTGELFF	TGCAGCGTTGGGGCACGGGTAGGGGGAAACACCGGGGAGCTGTTTTTT
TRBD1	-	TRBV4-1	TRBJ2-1	CASSHIGGGEQFF	TGCGCCAGCAGCCATATAGGGGGCGGGGAGCAGTTCTTC
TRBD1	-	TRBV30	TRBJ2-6	CALGDRAGANVLTF	TGTGCCTTGGGCGACAGGGCTGGGGCCAACGTCCTGACTTTC
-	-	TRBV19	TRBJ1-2	CASTPQGARSGYTF	TGTGCCAGTACCCCCCAAGGGGCGCGGAGTGGCTACACCTTC
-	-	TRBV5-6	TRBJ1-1	CASSLVVRTTEAFF	TGTGCCAGCAGCTTGGTGGTGAGAACCACTGAAGCTTTCTTT
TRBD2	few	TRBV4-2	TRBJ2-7	CASSQGGGGEQYF	TGTGCCAGCAGCCAAGGGGGGGGAGGGGAGCAGTACTTC
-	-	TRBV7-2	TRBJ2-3	CASSPFRGIVDTQYF	TGTGCCAGCAGCCCGTTTAGAGGGATAGTGGATACGCAGTATTTT
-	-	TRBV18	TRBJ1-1	CASSPRVTANTEAFF	TGTGCCAGCTCACCACGGGTAACAGCTAACACTGAAGCTTTCTTT
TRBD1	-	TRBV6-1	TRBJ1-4	CASRMTGVNEKLFF	TGTGCCAGCAGGATGACAGGGGTTAATGAAAAACTGTTTTTT
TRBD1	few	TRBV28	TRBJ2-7	CASRGGTGFSNEQYF	TGTGCCAGCAGGGGGGGGACAGGGTTTTCCAACGAGCAGTACTTC
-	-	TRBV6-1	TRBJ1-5	CASSERGFDNQPQHF	TGTGCCAGCAGTGAACGGGGGTTTGACAATCAGCCCCAGCATTTT
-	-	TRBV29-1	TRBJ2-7	CSVGSAEQYF	TGCAGCGTTGGAAGCGCCGAGCAGTACTTC
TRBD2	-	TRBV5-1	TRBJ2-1	CASSLGLAGAREQFF	TGCGCCAGCAGCTTGGGGTTAGCGGGGGCCCGAGAGCAGTTCTTC
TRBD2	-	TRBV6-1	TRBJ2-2	CASSPPGGTGELFF	TGTGCCAGCAGCCCTCCGGGGGGCACCGGGGAGCTGTTTTTT
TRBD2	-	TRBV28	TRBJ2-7	CASTQLTGGPSYEQYF	TGTGCCAGCACCCAGTTGACGGGAGGGCCCTCCTACGAGCAGTACTTC
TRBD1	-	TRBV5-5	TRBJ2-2	CASRPGQGTGELFF	TGTGCCAGCAGACCCGGACAGGGCACCGGGGAGCTGTTTTTT
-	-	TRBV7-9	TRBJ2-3	CASSSSRLAAGTDTQYF	TGTGCCAGCAGCTCCTCCAGACTCGCAGCTGGCACAGATACGCAGTATTTT
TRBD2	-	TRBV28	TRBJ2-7	CASRASGTSYEQYF	TGTGCCAGCAGGGCTAGCGGGACTAGCTACGAGCAGTACTTC
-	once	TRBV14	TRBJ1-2	CASSQGSSYYYGYTF	TGTGCCAGCAGCCAAGGTTCTTCCTACTACTATGGCTACACCTTC
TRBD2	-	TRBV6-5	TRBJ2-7	CASTRAGGTYEQYF	TGTGCCAGCACCAGAGCGGGAGGGACCTACGAGCAGTACTTC
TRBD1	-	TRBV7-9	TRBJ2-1	CASSLANPQGDEQFF	TGTGCCAGCAGCTTAGCGAACCCTCAGGGGGATGAGCAGTTCTTC
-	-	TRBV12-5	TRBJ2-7	CASGLIEAEQYF	TGTGCTAGTGGTTTGATCGAGGCCGAGCAGTACTTC
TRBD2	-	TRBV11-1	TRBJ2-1	CASSLREGRFINEQFF	TGTGCCAGCAGCTTACGGGAGGGCCGATTCATTAATGAGCAGTTCTTC
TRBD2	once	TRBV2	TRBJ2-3	CASSEWASGGTDTQYF	TGTGCCAGCAGTGAATGGGCTAGCGGGGGGACAGATACGCAGTATTTT
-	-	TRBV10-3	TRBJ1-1	CAIRTGEAFF	TGTGCCATCAGGACAGGTGAAGCTTTCTTT
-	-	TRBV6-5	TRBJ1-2	CASSSDRGYGYTF	TGTGCCAGCAGTTCGGACAGAGGGTATGGCTACACCTTC
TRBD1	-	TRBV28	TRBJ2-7	CASRGLQGAIYEQYF	TGTGCCAGCAGAGGTCTTCAGGGGGCTATCTACGAGCAGTACTTC
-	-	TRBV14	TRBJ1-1	CASRDVVQGNTEAFF	TGTGCCAGCAGGGACGTTGTACAGGGGAACACTGAAGCTTTCTTT
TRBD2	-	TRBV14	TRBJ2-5	CASSQDRLAGQETQYF	TGTGCCAGCAGCCAAGATAGGCTAGCGGGCCAAGAGACCCAGTACTTC
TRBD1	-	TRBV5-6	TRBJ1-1	CASSLAWTGGERDTEAFF	TGTGCCAGCAGCTTGGCTTGGACAGGGGGCGAGCGGGACACTGAAGCTTTCTTT
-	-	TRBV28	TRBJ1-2	CASNPDGRAGFHYGYTF	TGTGCCAGCAATCCCGACGGGCGGGCTGGTTTTCACTATGGCTACACCTTC
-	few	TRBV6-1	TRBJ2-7	CASRIPGAGDEQYF	TGTGCCAGCAGGATACCGGGAGCGGGTGACGAGCAGTACTTC
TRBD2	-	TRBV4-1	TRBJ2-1	CASSQDGLADYRGPNEQFF	TGCGCCAGCAGCCAAGACGGACTAGCAGACTACCGAGGTCCCAATGAGCAGTTCTTC
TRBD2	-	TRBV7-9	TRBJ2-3	CASSSLQTSGGATDTQYF	TGTGCCAGCAGCTCCCTCCAGACTAGCGGGGGGGCCACAGATACGCAGTATTTT
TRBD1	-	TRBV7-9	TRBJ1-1	CASSLPGQGAEAFF	TGTGCCAGCAGTCTTCCGGGACAGGGGGCTGAAGCTTTCTTT
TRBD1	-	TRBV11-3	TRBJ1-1	CASSLGQGAVAFF	TGTGCCAGCAGCTTAGGACAGGGGGCTGTAGCTTTCTTT
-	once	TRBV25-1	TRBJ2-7	CASSPTGNPYEQYF	TGTGCCAGCAGTCCCACAGGGAATCCCTACGAGCAGTACTTC